Listed here is a single T cell receptor (beta chain). Original handling: Reference gene primer amplification gave nucleated cell count estimates. Repertoires were generated with immunoSEQ multiplex PCR, while TCRdb's copy carries only in-frame clones and drops some. That table furnishes V, J and clone size, whereas the DNA furnished D and trimming. The table records some 350,000 clones, 89% of them present only once. These data are taken from a study of blood T cell repertoires in COVID-19. Study-level information: Acute and convalescent COVID-19 samples came from the United States, Italy and Spain.

This sequence was found in a young woman with COVID-19, enrolled during active disease. The sequenced sample consisted of peripheral blood.

For the CDR3, the DNA is TGTGCCAGCAGCTTAGACGCAGGGAAAAACATTCAGTACTTC. This encodes CASSLDAGKNIQYF. This chain links TRBV7-2 with TRBJ2-4, with D tentatively TRBD1 (5 bases). This CDR3 spans 14 amino acids. V gave up 1 base and J gave up 4 bases, with 8 bases separating them. Germline-derived CDR1 and CDR2 are SGHTA and FQGNSA. The variable domain in full, completed from reference TRBV7-2 and TRBJ2-4, reads GAGVSQSPSNKVTEKGKDVELRCDPISGHTALYWYRQSLGQGLEFLIYFQGNSAPDKSGLPSDRFSAERTGGSVSTLTIQRTQQEDSAVYLCASSLDAGKNIQYFGAGTRLSVL.